Presented here are 21 T cell receptor beta chains from one specimen sequenced in a study of shared clonotypes between healthy human individuals. Naive CD8 cells, CD45RO-negative and positively selected for CCR7, excluded terminally differentiated effector memory CD45RA+ cells. Some clones are missing from TCRdb's copy, which holds only in-frame ones; the method was immunoSEQ multiplex PCR. The sample holds 550,000 to 750,000 clones, nearly 97% seen once. What was sequenced was naive CD8+ T cells sorted from blood. The receptors stem from a woman in her twenties or thirties in good health.

CDR3 DNA sequence: TGCGCCAGCAGCCCAGTGGGAGGGCCCTACGAGCAGTACTTC. It codes for CASSPVGGPYEQYF. V is TRBV5-1 and J is TRBJ2-7; 7 bases map to TRBD2. The germline V gene encodes CDR1 SGHRS and CDR2 YFSETQ. Trimming cost V 4 bases and J 2 bases; bases outside gene matches: 6. The CDR3 sequence is 14 residues long.

The chain combines TRBV28 with TRBJ2-7; 8 positions agree with TRBD1. Germline CDR1 reads MDHEN; CDR2 reads SYDVKM. J was trimmed by 4 bases and V by 6 bases; bases with no gene match: 8. The CDR3 covers 14 residues. CDR3 DNA: TGTGCCAGCAGCTCCCGGGACAGGACGTACGAGCAGTACTTC. It encodes CASSSRDRTYEQYF.

The chain recombines TRBV28 with TRBJ1-4; perhaps TRBD1 as D (6 bases). V was cut by 1 base and J by 5 bases, with 14 bases left in between. This CDR3 spans 16 amino acids. Looked up from germline, CDR1 is MDHEN and CDR2 is SYDVKM. The CDR3 is CASSLFRGRFNEKLFF. The CDR3 bases are TGTGCCAGCAGTTTATTCCGGGGGCGGTTCAATGAAAAACTGTTTTTT.

V and J are TRBV2 and TRBJ2-7, with D perhaps TRBD2 (6 bases). This CDR3 has 12 amino acids. Germline V gives CDR1 SNHLY, CDR2 FYNNEI. V was cut by 3 bases and J by 6 bases, with 9 bases left in between. The CDR3 region is CASSDLGGEQYF. CDR3 in DNA: TGTGCCAGCAGTGACTTGGGGGGCGAGCAGTACTTC.

V and J are TRBV6-1 and TRBJ2-7, with no clear D. From germline, CDR1 is MNHNS and CDR2 SASEGT. This CDR3 is built from 14 residues. V was cut by 2 bases and J by 3 bases, with 11 bases left in between. In DNA form, the CDR3 reads TGTGCCAGCAGTGAATTGGGGTCTATCTACGAGCAGTACTTC. It yields the protein CASSELGSIYEQYF.

The gene calls are TRBV5-4 and TRBJ1-1; D is possibly TRBD1 (5 bases). V lost 6 bases and J 4 bases, leaving 16 bases between the germline ends. This CDR3 has 14 amino acids. The germline V gene encodes CDR1 SGHNT and CDR2 YYREEE (reference sequence). The DNA for the CDR3 is TGTGCCAGCAACGTAAGGGAGGGGAGCACTGAAGCTTTCTTT. It translates to CASNVREGSTEAFF.

The chain carries TRBV28 and TRBJ1-5; 9 bases map to TRBD1. The germline CDR1 and CDR2 sequences are MDHEN and SYDVKM. The CDR3 is 14 residues long. The V gene end was trimmed by 5 bases and the J gene end by 6 bases; junction bases not matched to a gene: 5. As DNA, the CDR3 is TGTGCCAGCAGTAAGGGACAGGGCAGTCAGCCCCAGCATTTT. It yields the protein CASSKGQGSQPQHF.

V usage is TRBV4-1 and J usage is TRBJ1-2, with D tentatively TRBD1 (5 bases). This CDR3 has 15 residues. V shed 2 bases and J shed 0 bases, with 10 bases lying between them. The V gene's germline CDR1 is MGHRA and CDR2 YSYEKL. The CDR3: CASSQLRGANYGYTF. CDR3 nucleotides: TGCGCCAGCAGCCAACTAAGGGGAGCTAACTATGGCTACACCTTC.

V is TRBV27 and J is TRBJ2-2; D not resolved. This CDR3 comprises 17 residues. Germline V lookup: CDR1 MNHEY, CDR2 SMNVEV (reference sequence). V gave up 7 bases and J gave up 7 bases, with 25 bases separating them. For the CDR3, the DNA is TGTGCCAGCAAGGTTAAGGGTAGTCCCCTCTCTGGCGGGGAGCTGTTTTTT. Translating gives CASKVKGSPLSGGELFF.

The rearrangement uses TRBV5-6 and TRBJ1-4, with unresolved D. This CDR3 is 14 amino acids long. V was pared by 4 bases and J by 8 bases, with 15 bases between. Germline V gene lookup returns CDR1 SGHDT and CDR2 YYEEEE. The CDR3 sequence: CASSHSLLGEKLFF. The CDR3 coding sequence is TGTGCCAGCAGCCACAGCCTTTTGGGAGAAAAACTGTTTTTT.

The V gene is TRBV27, the J gene TRBJ1-5; D is ambiguous. Germline CDR1 and CDR2: MNHEY and SMNVEV (reference sequence). This CDR3 comprises 14 residues. V lost 3 bases, J lost 7 bases, and 13 bases lay in between. CDR3 sequence reads: CASSLLGSRQPQHF. The CDR3 DNA reads as TGTGCCAGCAGTTTGCTGGGGTCAAGGCAGCCCCAGCATTTT.

This chain joins TRBV5-4 and TRBJ2-7; the D gene is possibly TRBD2 (6 bases). The CDR3 loop spans 13 amino acids. The germline gives CDR1 SGHNT, CDR2 YYREEE (reference sequence). The V gene lost 4 bases and the J gene lost 5 bases, with 13 bases spanning the gap. The CDR3 is CASSPPGSHEQYF. The CDR3 DNA reads TGTGCCAGCAGCCCTCCCGGGAGCCACGAGCAGTACTTC.

The rearrangement uses TRBV28 and TRBJ2-7; 10 bases agree with TRBD2. J gave up 5 bases and V 4 bases, and 11 bases lay outside the gene matches. CDR1 MDHEN and CDR2 SYDVKM come from the germline V gene. The CDR3 has 16 residues. In DNA, the CDR3 is TGTGCCAGCAGTTGGGGAACTAGCGGGGTCGAGCACGAGCAGTACTTC. Residues: CASSWGTSGVEHEQYF. The whole variable domain, remainder taken from reference TRBV28 and TRBJ2-7, is DVKVTQSSRYLVKRTGEKVFLECVQDMDHENMFWYRQDPGLGLRLIYFSYDVKMKEKGDIPEGYSVSREKKERFSLILESASTNQTSMYLCASSWGTSGVEHEQYFGPGTRLTVT.

This chain joins TRBV7-8 and TRBJ2-7, with D perhaps given as TRBD1 or TRBD2 (6 bases each). This CDR3 is 16 amino acids long. Per the germline V gene, CDR1 is SGHVS and CDR2 is FQNEAQ. Deletions cut 1 base from V and 2 bases from J, with 15 bases between. The CDR3 region is CASSLETGGETYEQYF. The DNA for the CDR3 is TGTGCCAGCAGCTTAGAGACAGGCGGGGAGACCTACGAGCAGTACTTC.

This chain joins TRBV4-1 and TRBJ1-5; 9 bases map to TRBD1. The CDR3 runs 13 residues. The germline V gene has CDR1 MGHRA and CDR2 YSYEKL. Losses at the gene ends were 10 bases for V and 4 bases for J; bases not matched to a gene: 5. In DNA, the CDR3 is TGCGCCACCGGGACAGGGAGGAATCAGCCCCAGCATTTT. Encoded protein: CATGTGRNQPQHF.

The chain combines TRBV6-5 with TRBJ1-5; D is unresolved. Trimming cost V 5 bases and J 0 bases, with 11 bases left between them. The CDR3 spans 15 residues. The germline V gene has CDR1 MNHEY and CDR2 SVGAGI. CDR3: CASSTGRYSNQPQHF. CDR3 DNA sequence: TGTGCCAGCAGTACCGGACGTTATAGCAATCAGCCCCAGCATTTT.

This clone was counted once. As DNA, the CDR3 is TGTGCCAGCAGCCGCAAAAGGGGTGGCTACACCTTC. It is translated as CASSRKRGGYTF. This sequence joins TRBV7-2 and TRBJ1-2; tentatively, D is TRBD1 (5 bases). Trimming removed 5 bases from V and 7 bases from J, with 11 bases in between. The CDR3 loop spans 12 amino acids. In germline, CDR1 is SGHTA, CDR2 FQGNSA.

This clone occurred a few times. The chain carries TRBV19 and TRBJ2-6; D remains unclear. The CDR3 loop spans 14 amino acids. V was shortened by 8 bases and J by 2 bases, with 10 bases between the two germline ends. Germline V gene data show CDR1 as LNHDA and CDR2 as SQIVND (reference sequence). CDR3 nucleotide sequence: TGTGCCAGTTTTGAAGGCACTGGGGCCAACGTCCTGACTTTC. As protein: CASFEGTGANVLTF.

The chain joins TRBV27 to TRBJ2-1; D unclear. The CDR3 has 13 residues. The germline CDR1 and CDR2 sequences are MNHEY and SMNVEV (reference sequence). With 3 bases removed from V and 4 bases from J, the gap between germline ends came to 7 bases. CDR3 sequence reads: CASSFMGYNEQFF. CDR3 in DNA: TGTGCCAGCAGTTTTATGGGGTACAATGAGCAGTTCTTC.

The chain is built from TRBV19 and TRBJ1-4; 8 bases line up with TRBD1. Unmatched junction bases numbered 8, after V lost 4 bases and J lost 4 bases. Looked up from germline, CDR1 is LNHDA and CDR2 is SQIVND (reference sequence). The CDR3 totals 16 residues. The chain's CDR3 is CASSNDRGNRNEKLFF. CDR3 nucleotides: TGTGCCAGTAGTAACGACAGGGGCAACCGTAATGAAAAACTGTTTTTT.

V and J are TRBV29-1 and TRBJ2-1; D is perhaps TRBD1 (5 bases). The CDR3 covers 13 residues. From germline, CDR1 is SQVTM and CDR2 ANQGSEA. V shed 1 base and J shed 5 bases, with 9 bases lying between them. The CDR3 DNA reads as TGCAGCGTTGAAGCAGGGTTAAACAATGAGCAGTTCTTC. This sequence encodes CSVEAGLNNEQFF.